This T cell receptor (beta chain) appears in the sequencing data of a study of blood T cell repertoires in COVID-19. Study-level background: Samples came from the United States, Italy and Spain, spanning acute and convalescent COVID-19. T cells, B-cell-depleted T cells, or PBMCs supplied cDNA or gDNA.

The CDR3 runs 13 residues. Per the germline V gene, CDR1 is MNHEY and CDR2 is SVGAGI. Trimming took off 4 bases at V and 3 bases at J, with 7 bases between the two ends. Original data processing: Nucleated cell counts were estimated from reference gene primer amplification. Profiling relied on immunoSEQ multiplex PCR, and the TCRdb table lists in-frame clones only, not all of them. For V, J and clone size, that table is used; D and trimming come from the DNA. The sample has about 81,000 clones; 60% to 80% are singletons. V and J are TRBV6-5 and TRBJ1-5; D is unclear. The sample taken for sequencing was peripheral blood. The TCR sequence derives from a woman aged 45 to 65 with acute or convalescent COVID-19. The CDR3 region is CASSLWLNQPQHF. For the CDR3, the DNA is TGTGCCAGCAGTTTGTGGCTCAATCAGCCCCAGCATTTT.